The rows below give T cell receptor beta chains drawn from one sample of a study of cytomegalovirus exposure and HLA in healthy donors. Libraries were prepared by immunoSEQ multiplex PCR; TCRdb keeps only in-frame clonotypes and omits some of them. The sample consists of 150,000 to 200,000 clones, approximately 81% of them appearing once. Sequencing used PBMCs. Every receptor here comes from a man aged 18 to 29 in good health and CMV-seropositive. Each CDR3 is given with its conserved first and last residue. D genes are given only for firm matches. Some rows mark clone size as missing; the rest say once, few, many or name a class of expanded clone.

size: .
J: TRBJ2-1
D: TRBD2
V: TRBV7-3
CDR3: CASSSPLAGGNEQFF
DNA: TGTGCCAGCAGCTCGCCATTAGCGGGAGGCAATGAGCAGTTCTTC

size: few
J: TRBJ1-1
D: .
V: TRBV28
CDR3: CASRELNTEAFF
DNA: TGTGCCAGCAGGGAGTTGAACACTGAAGCTTTCTTT

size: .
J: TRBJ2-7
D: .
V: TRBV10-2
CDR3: CASSESPYYEQYF
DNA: TGCGCCAGCAGTGAGTCGCCCTACTACGAGCAGTACTTC

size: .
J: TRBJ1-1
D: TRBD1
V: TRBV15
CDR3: CATSRGTGGDTEAFF
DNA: TGTGCCACCAGCAGAGGGACAGGGGGGGACACTGAAGCTTTCTTT

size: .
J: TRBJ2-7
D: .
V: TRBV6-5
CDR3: CASLSYEQYF
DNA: TGTGCCAGTTTATCCTACGAGCAGTACTTC

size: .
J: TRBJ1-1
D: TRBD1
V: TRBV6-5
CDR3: CASSRQGQKAFF
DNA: TGTGCCAGCAGCCGACAGGGGCAAAAAGCTTTCTTT

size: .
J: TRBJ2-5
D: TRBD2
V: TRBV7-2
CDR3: CASSLRSGGPQETQYF
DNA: TGTGCCAGCAGCTTGAGATCGGGAGGACCACAAGAGACCCAGTACTTC

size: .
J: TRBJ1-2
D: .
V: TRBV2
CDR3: CASSGVGSNYGYTF
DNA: TGTGCCAGCAGCGGGGTGGGGTCCAACTATGGCTACACCTTC

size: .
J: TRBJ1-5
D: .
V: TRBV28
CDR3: CASSSPGTPNNQPQHF
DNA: TGTGCCAGCAGTTCTCCCGGGACACCGAACAATCAGCCCCAGCATTTT

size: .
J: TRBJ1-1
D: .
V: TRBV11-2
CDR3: CASSSAFGGTEAFF
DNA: TGTGCCAGCAGCTCAGCATTCGGGGGAACTGAAGCTTTCTTT

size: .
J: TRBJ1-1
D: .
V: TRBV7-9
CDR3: CASSLGQGQNTEAFF
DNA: TGTGCCAGCAGCTTAGGGCAGGGGCAGAACACTGAAGCTTTCTTT

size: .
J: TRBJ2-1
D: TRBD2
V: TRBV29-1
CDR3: CSVEREWHEQFF
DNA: TGCAGCGTAGAGCGGGAGTGGCATGAGCAGTTCTTC

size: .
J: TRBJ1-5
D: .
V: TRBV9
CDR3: CASSEGPGEPQHF
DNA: TGTGCCAGCAGCGAGGGTCCAGGGGAGCCCCAGCATTTT

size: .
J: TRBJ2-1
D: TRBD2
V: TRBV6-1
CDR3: CASSEFELAGEDEQFF
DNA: TGTGCCAGCAGTGAATTTGAACTAGCGGGAGAGGATGAGCAGTTCTTC

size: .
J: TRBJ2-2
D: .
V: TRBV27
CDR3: CASTQVSDSTGELFF
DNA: TGTGCCAGCACCCAGGTTTCGGACAGCACCGGGGAGCTGTTTTTT

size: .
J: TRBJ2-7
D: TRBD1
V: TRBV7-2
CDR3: CASRNAGQGPYEQYF
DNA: TGTGCCAGCAGAAACGCGGGACAGGGGCCCTACGAGCAGTACTTC

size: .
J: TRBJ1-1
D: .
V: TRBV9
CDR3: CASSAAGNTEAFF
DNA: TGTGCCAGCAGCGCTGCCGGTAACACTGAAGCTTTCTTT

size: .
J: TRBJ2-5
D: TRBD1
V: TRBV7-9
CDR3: CASSTGTDLQETQYF
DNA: TGTGCCAGCAGCACGGGGACAGATCTCCAAGAGACCCAGTACTTC

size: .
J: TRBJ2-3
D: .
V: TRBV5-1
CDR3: CASSLGAAGLGDTQYF
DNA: TGCGCCAGCAGCTTAGGGGCCGCAGGCCTAGGAGATACGCAGTATTTT

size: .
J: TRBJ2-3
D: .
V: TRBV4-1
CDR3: CASSQDWQGISDTQYF
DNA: TGCGCCAGCAGCCAAGATTGGCAGGGGATTTCAGATACGCAGTATTTT

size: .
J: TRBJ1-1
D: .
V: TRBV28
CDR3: CASRTGHSIEAFF
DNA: TGTGCCAGCAGAACGGGACACTCAATTGAAGCTTTCTTT

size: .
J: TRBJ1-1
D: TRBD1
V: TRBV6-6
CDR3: CASSMTGQGRTEAFF
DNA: TGTGCCAGCAGTATGACCGGACAGGGTCGTACTGAAGCTTTCTTT

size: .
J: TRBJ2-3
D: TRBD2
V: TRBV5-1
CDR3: CASSFGTSEFTDTQYF
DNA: TGCGCCAGCAGCTTTGGGACTAGCGAGTTCACAGATACGCAGTATTTT

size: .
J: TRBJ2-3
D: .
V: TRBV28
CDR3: CASSLFVSSTDTQYF
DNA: TGTGCCAGCAGTTTATTTGTCTCCTCCACAGATACGCAGTATTTT

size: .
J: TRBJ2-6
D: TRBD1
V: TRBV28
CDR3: CASSGQGTGANVLTF
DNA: TGTGCCAGCAGTGGACAGGGGACTGGGGCCAACGTCCTGACTTTC

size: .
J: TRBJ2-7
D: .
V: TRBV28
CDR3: CASSSGADYEQYF
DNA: TGTGCCAGCAGTTCAGGGGCAGACTACGAGCAGTACTTC

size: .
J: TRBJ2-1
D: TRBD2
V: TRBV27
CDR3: CASSFGTSDYEQFF
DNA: TGTGCCAGCAGTTTCGGGACTAGCGATTATGAGCAGTTCTTC

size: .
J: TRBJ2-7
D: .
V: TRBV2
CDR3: CASCPGDSYEQYF
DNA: TGTGCCAGCTGTCCGGGTGATTCCTACGAGCAGTACTTC

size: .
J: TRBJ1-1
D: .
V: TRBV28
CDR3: CASSFGGPEAEAFF
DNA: TGTGCCAGCAGTTTCGGGGGGCCTGAAGCTGAAGCTTTCTTT

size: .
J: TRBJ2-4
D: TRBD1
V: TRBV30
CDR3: CAWARDSTKNIQYF
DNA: TGTGCCTGGGCCCGGGACAGTACCAAAAACATTCAGTACTTC

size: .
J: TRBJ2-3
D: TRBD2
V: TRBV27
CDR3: CASSTGLAGVIDTQYF
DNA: TGTGCCAGCAGTACCGGACTAGCGGGAGTGATAGATACGCAGTATTTT

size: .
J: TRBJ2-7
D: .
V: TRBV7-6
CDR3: CASSSGQNYEQYF
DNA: TGTGCCAGCAGCTCAGGACAGAACTACGAGCAGTACTTC

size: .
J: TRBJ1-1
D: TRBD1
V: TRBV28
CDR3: CASSSTGGQAFF
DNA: TGTGCCAGCAGCTCTACAGGGGGGCAGGCTTTCTTT

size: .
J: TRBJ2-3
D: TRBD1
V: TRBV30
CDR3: CAWSRKGTVGTDTQYF
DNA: TGTGCCTGGAGCAGAAAGGGGACAGTTGGCACAGATACGCAGTATTTT

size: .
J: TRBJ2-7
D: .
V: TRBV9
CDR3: CASSVEGEPSYEQYF
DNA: TGTGCCAGCAGCGTAGAGGGGGAGCCCTCTTACGAGCAGTACTTC

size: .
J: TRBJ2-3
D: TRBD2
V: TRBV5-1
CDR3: CASSSLAGGSTDTQYF
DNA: TGCGCCAGCAGCTCCCTAGCGGGAGGCAGCACAGATACGCAGTATTTT

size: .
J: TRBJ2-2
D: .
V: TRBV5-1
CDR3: CASRGGNTGELFF
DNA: TGCGCCAGCAGGGGGGGGAACACCGGGGAGCTGTTTTTT

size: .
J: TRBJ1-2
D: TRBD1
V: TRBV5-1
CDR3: CASSLAGGQGANYGYTF
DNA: TGCGCCAGCAGCTTGGCCGGCGGACAGGGAGCTAACTATGGCTACACCTTC

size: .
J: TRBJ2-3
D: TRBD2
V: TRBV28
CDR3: CASSEREGPTDTQYF
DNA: TGTGCCAGCAGTGAGCGGGAGGGCCCCACAGATACGCAGTATTTT

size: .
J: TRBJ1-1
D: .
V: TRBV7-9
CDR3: CASSLQGRHTEAFF
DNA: TGTGCCAGCAGCTTACAGGGTCGTCACACTGAAGCTTTCTTT

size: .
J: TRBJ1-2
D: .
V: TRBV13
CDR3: CASSEGGRFYGYTF
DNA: TGTGCCAGCAGCGAAGGGGGACGGTTCTATGGCTACACCTTC

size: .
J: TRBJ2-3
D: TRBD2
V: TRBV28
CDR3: CASSLRLAADTQYF
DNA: TGTGCCAGCAGTCTCAGACTAGCCGCAGATACGCAGTATTTT

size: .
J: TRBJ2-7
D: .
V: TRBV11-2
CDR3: CASSLGQVYEQYF
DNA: TGTGCCAGCAGCTTAGGGCAGGTCTACGAGCAGTACTTC

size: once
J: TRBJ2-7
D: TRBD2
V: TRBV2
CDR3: CASSEGTTSLLGDGQYF
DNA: TGTGCCAGCAGTGAAGGGACGACTAGCCTACTGGGTGACGGGCAGTACTTC

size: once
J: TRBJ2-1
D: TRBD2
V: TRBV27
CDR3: CASSSLAGEEYEQFF
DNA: TGTGCCAGCAGTTCTTTAGCGGGAGAGGAATATGAGCAGTTCTTC

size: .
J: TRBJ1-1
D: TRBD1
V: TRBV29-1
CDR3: CSAGTGGGGAEAFF
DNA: TGCAGCGCTGGGACAGGGGGCGGGGGCGCTGAAGCTTTCTTT

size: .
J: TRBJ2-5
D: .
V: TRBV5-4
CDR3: CASSLETQQETQYF
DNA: TGTGCCAGCAGCTTGGAGACTCAGCAAGAGACCCAGTACTTC

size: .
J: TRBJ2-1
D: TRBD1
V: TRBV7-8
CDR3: CASSFNRGNEQFF
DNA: TGTGCCAGCAGCTTTAACAGGGGAAATGAGCAGTTCTTC

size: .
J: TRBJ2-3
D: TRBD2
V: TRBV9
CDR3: CASSVVTSGNTDTQYF
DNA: TGTGCCAGCAGCGTAGTAACTAGCGGGAACACAGATACGCAGTATTTT

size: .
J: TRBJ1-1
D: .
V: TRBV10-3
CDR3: CAIKSGSGTEAFF
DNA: TGTGCCATCAAATCAGGGTCCGGCACTGAAGCTTTCTTT

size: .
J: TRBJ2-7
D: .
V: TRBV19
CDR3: CASSLGGGAYEQYF
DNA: TGTGCCAGTAGTCTAGGAGGGGGGGCCTACGAGCAGTACTTC

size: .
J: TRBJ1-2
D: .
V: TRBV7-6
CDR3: CASSLGSGGYTF
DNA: TGTGCCAGCAGCTTAGGTTCAGGGGGCTACACCTTC

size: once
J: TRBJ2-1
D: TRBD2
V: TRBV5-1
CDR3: CASSPGLAGGLYNEQFF
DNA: TGCGCCAGCAGCCCGGGACTAGCGGGGGGGCTTTACAATGAGCAGTTCTTC

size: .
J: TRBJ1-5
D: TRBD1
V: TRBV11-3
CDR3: CASSSIPGQGANRPQHF
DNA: TGTGCCAGCAGCTCAATACCGGGACAGGGAGCGAACCGCCCCCAGCATTTT

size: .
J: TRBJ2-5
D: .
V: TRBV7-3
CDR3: CASSLSGGQETQYF
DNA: TGTGCCAGCAGCTTATCCGGGGGACAAGAGACCCAGTACTTC

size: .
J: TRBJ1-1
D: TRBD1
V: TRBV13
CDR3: CASSPGDRGRFNEAFF
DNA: TGTGCCAGCAGCCCTGGGGACAGGGGGCGCTTTAATGAAGCTTTCTTT

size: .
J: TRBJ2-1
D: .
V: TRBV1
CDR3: CTSSPRDSGGYNEQFF
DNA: TGCACCAGCAGCCCCCGAGATAGCGGGGGGTACAATGAGCAGTTCTTC

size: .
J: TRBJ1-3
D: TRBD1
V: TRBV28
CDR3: CATKTGASGNTIYF
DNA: TGTGCCACCAAGACAGGGGCCTCCGGAAACACCATATATTTT

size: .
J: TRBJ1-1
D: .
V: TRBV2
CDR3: CASSGRVLNTEAFF
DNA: TGTGCCAGCAGTGGCAGGGTCTTGAACACTGAAGCTTTCTTT